A selection of T cell receptor beta chains follows, all from one sample in a study of cytomegalovirus exposure and HLA in healthy donors. Here immunoSEQ multiplex PCR was the method, and the copy in TCRdb shows in-frame clones only, minus some. The sample records some 170,000 clones, roughly 76% being singletons. The sample comprised PBMCs. All receptors come from a man aged 60 to 75 in good health and CMV-seronegative. CDR3s include the opening cysteine and the closing phenylalanine or tryptophan. D genes are given only for firm matches. Size tells how often a clone was seen (once, few, many) or the class of an expanded clone, and some rows leave it out.

TGTGCCAGCAGCCCTCGCGGCCCTTCACCCTACGAGCAGTACTTC,CASSPRGPSPYEQYF,-,TRBV7-2,TRBJ2-7,-
TGCGCCAGAACAGGGCTTCAAGAGACCCAGTACTTC,CARTGLQETQYF,-,TRBV23-1,TRBJ2-5,-
TGTGCCAGCAGTCCCCAGGTCTCCTACAATGAGCAGTTCTTC,CASSPQVSYNEQFF,-,TRBV5-4,TRBJ2-1,-
TGTGCCAGCAGCGTAGCGGCCAGCTCCTACAATGAGCAGTTCTTC,CASSVAASSYNEQFF,-,TRBV7-2,TRBJ2-1,-
TGTGCCATCAGTGAGGATCCGTCATTGAGTACGCAGTATTTT,CAISEDPSLSTQYF,-,TRBV10-3,TRBJ2-3,-
TGTGCCAGCAGGATAGGGGGCACGTACAATGAGCAGTTCTTC,CASRIGGTYNEQFF,-,TRBV27,TRBJ2-1,TRBD1
TGTGCCAGCAGTTACTCCTCCCCCCAGGCTAACTATGGCTACACCTTC,CASSYSSPQANYGYTF,-,TRBV6-5,TRBJ1-2,-
TGTGCCAGCAGCCACCCCAGGGGGCAGGGGGAGACCCAGTACTTC,CASSHPRGQGETQYF,once,TRBV5-4,TRBJ2-5,TRBD1
TGTGCCTGGAGTGGGGACAGGAATCAGCCCCAGCATTTT,CAWSGDRNQPQHF,-,TRBV30,TRBJ1-5,TRBD1
TGTGCCAGCAGGCCAGGGCCTAACACCGGGGAGCTGTTTTTT,CASRPGPNTGELFF,-,TRBV6-5,TRBJ2-2,-
TGCGCCAGCAGCCAAGGGGGCGCCTACGAGCAGTACTTC,CASSQGGAYEQYF,-,TRBV4-1,TRBJ2-7,-
TGTGCCAGCAGCGAAGTCGGACAGGGGGTTCTCGAGCAGTACTTC,CASSEVGQGVLEQYF,-,TRBV28,TRBJ2-7,TRBD1
TGTGCCATCAGTGAGTCATCTGTGCAGGGACTAGCGGGTTACAATGAGCAGTTCTTC,CAISESSVQGLAGYNEQFF,-,TRBV10-3,TRBJ2-1,TRBD2
TGCGCCAGCAGCCAAGGGTGGGCAGGGGATTCCTACGAGCAGTACTTC,CASSQGWAGDSYEQYF,-,TRBV4-3,TRBJ2-7,-
TGTGCCAGTAGTCGCTTTTCGACTAGCGGGACAGCAGATACGCAGTATTTT,CASSRFSTSGTADTQYF,-,TRBV19,TRBJ2-3,TRBD2
TGTGCCAGCAGTTTCAGGGGATTGGACTATGGCTACACCTTC,CASSFRGLDYGYTF,-,TRBV28,TRBJ1-2,-
TGTGCCAGCTCACCCGGACTAGAGAAGACCCAGTACTTC,CASSPGLEKTQYF,-,TRBV18,TRBJ2-5,TRBD2
TGTGCCAGCAGCTTAAGGGAGATGGGCACAGATACGCAGTATTTT,CASSLREMGTDTQYF,-,TRBV11-2,TRBJ2-3,-
TGTGCCAGCAGCTTAAGTACAGGCTCCTACGAGCAGTACTTC,CASSLSTGSYEQYF,-,TRBV7-2,TRBJ2-7,-
TGTGCCAGCAGCGCGGGGACACCTAGCAATCAGCCCCAGCATTTT,CASSAGTPSNQPQHF,-,TRBV9,TRBJ1-5,-
TGCAGCGTTGAAGAGTTCCGGGGGACTGAAGCTTTCTTT,CSVEEFRGTEAFF,-,TRBV29-1,TRBJ1-1,-
TGTGCCAGCAGCTTTACAGGCTCTGGGGCCAACGTCCTGACTTTC,CASSFTGSGANVLTF,-,TRBV7-3,TRBJ2-6,-
TGTTCCAGCAGCTCGACTTCGGTAGAGACCCAGTACTTC,CSSSSTSVETQYF,-,TRBV7-9,TRBJ2-5,-